This is a list of T cell receptor beta chains from one sample in a study of human T cells and chemical hapten exposure. TCRdb reprocessed the RACE reads via MiXCR and lists one record per CDR3 protein. The sample lists a few hundred thousand distinct CDR3 sequences, over 7.5% occurring once. Here the sequenced sample was whole blood, taken in connection with sensitization to the hapten diphenylcyclopropenone (DPC). Receptors were obtained from a man between 18 and 29 years old with alopecia areata. Some clones in this sample may be carry-over from other donors' samples. Both conserved end residues are part of each CDR3. D genes are given only for firm matches. A row's size may be missing; if present it is once, few, many or a size class.

V gene,D gene,clone size,J gene,CDR3 protein,CDR3 DNA
TRBV12-3/TRBV12-4,NA,NA,TRBJ2-1,CASSPKQGLSYNEQFF,TGTGCCAGCAGTCCTAAACAGGGTTTATCCTACAATGAGCAGTTCTTC
TRBV7-9,TRBD1,few,TRBJ1-1,CASSSGTGILGGTEAFF,TGTGCCAGCAGCTCCGGGACAGGCATTTTGGGGGGCACTGAAGCTTTCTTT
TRBV5-1,TRBD1,few,TRBJ2-1,CASSSPGQGVINHYNEQFF,TGCGCCAGCAGCTCTCCGGGACAGGGGGTGATCAATCACTACAATGAGCAGTTCTTC
TRBV7-2,NA,many,TRBJ2-3,CASSLRDLSTDTQYF,TGTGCCAGCAGCTTAAGGGACCTGAGCACAGATACGCAGTATTTT
TRBV7-6,TRBD2,NA,TRBJ2-1,CASSLEASGGEQFF,TGTGCCAGCAGCTTAGAGGCTAGCGGTGGGGAGCAGTTCTTC
TRBV3-1,TRBD2,few,TRBJ2-3,CASSQDRAGGPSTDTQYF,TGTGCCAGCAGCCAAGACAGAGCGGGGGGGCCGAGCACAGATACGCAGTATTTT
TRBV9,TRBD2,many,TRBJ2-3,CASSVGLAGTDTQYF,TGTGCCAGCAGCGTAGGACTAGCGGGCACAGATACGCAGTATTTT
TRBV10-2,TRBD2,few,TRBJ2-7,CATLAGLTYEQYF,TGCGCCACCCTAGCGGGGCTTACCTACGAGCAGTACTTC
TRBV14,NA,few,TRBJ1-1,CASSQVAQGEAFF,TGTGCCAGCAGCCAAGTGGCCCAGGGGGAAGCTTTCTTT
TRBV5-1,NA,many,TRBJ2-5,CASSLGQLQETQYF,TGCGCCAGCAGCTTGGGACAGCTTCAAGAGACCCAGTACTTC
TRBV28,NA,NA,TRBJ2-4,CASSLTRARVKGIQYF,TGTGCCAGCAGTTTAACGAGAGCTCGGGTCAAGGGCATTCAGTACTTC
TRBV12-3/TRBV12-4,TRBD1,NA,TRBJ1-6,CASSFEGQGIGNSPLHF,TGTGCCAGCAGTTTCGAGGGACAGGGGATTGGGAATTCACCCCTCCACTTT
TRBV5-6,NA,few,TRBJ2-7,CASSMNRGEQYF,TGTGCCAGCAGCATGAATCGGGGGGAGCAGTACTTC
TRBV7-9,NA,few,TRBJ1-2,CASSFKRDTPNGDGYTF,TGTGCCAGCAGCTTTAAACGGGACACCCCGAATGGGGATGGCTACACCTTC
TRBV7-2,NA,many,TRBJ2-3,CASSLRSTGMSTDTQYF,TGTGCCAGCAGCTTAAGGTCCACCGGGATGAGCACAGATACGCAGTATTTT
TRBV3-1,NA,many,TRBJ1-5,CASSQGPLNQPQHF,TGTGCCAGCAGCCAAGGACCGCTCAATCAGCCCCAGCATTTT
TRBV6-2/TRBV6-3,NA,many,TRBJ1-2,CASSTQTNYGYTF,TGTGCCAGCAGCACGCAGACTAACTATGGCTACACCTTC
TRBV6-6,NA,many,TRBJ1-1,CASGEQGLGTEAFF,TGTGCCAGCGGAGAACAGGGTCTTGGCACTGAAGCTTTCTTT
TRBV4-3,NA,NA,TRBJ2-7,CASSQERSYEQYF,TGCGCCAGCAGCCAAGAGAGATCCTACGAGCAGTACTTC
TRBV20-1,TRBD1,many,TRBJ1-2,CSAQTGGQRGYTF,TGCAGTGCTCAAACCGGGGGACAGCGAGGCTACACCTTC
TRBV4-1,TRBD1,many,TRBJ1-5,CASSQGQGRQPQHF,TGCGCCAGCAGCCAAGGACAGGGAAGGCAGCCCCAGCATTTT
TRBV12-3/TRBV12-4,NA,few,TRBJ1-2,CASSLAISNYGYTF,TGTGCCAGCAGTTTAGCCATCAGTAACTATGGCTACACCTTC
TRBV19,NA,NA,TRBJ2-1,CASSIYWSSYNEQFF,TGTGCCAGTAGTATATATTGGAGCTCCTACAATGAGCAGTTCTTC
TRBV4-1,TRBD2,few,TRBJ2-7,CASSLPLAGDRYF,TGCGCCAGCAGCCTCCCACTAGCGGGGGATCGGTACTTC
TRBV28,TRBD1,few,TRBJ1-2,CASSLGTGIYGYTF,TGTGCCAGCAGTTTAGGGACAGGGATCTATGGCTACACCTTC
TRBV9,NA,NA,TRBJ2-6,CASSVGEGHASGANVLTF,TGTGCCAGCAGCGTAGGAGAGGGACACGCCTCTGGGGCCAACGTCCTGACTTTC
TRBV10-2,NA,many,TRBJ2-1,CASSESTARSYNEQFF,TGCGCCAGCAGTGAGTCGACGGCACGCTCCTACAATGAGCAGTTCTTC
TRBV27,TRBD1,many,TRBJ1-2,CASSYGTGVNGYTF,TGTGCCAGCAGTTACGGGACAGGGGTTAACGGCTACACCTTC
TRBV14,NA,few,TRBJ2-3,CASSQVTGTQYF,TGTGCCAGCAGCCAAGTCACGGGAACGCAGTATTTT
TRBV7-9,NA,NA,TRBJ1-5,CASSRGENNQPQHF,TGTGCCAGCAGCAGAGGGGAGAACAATCAGCCCCAGCATTTT
TRBV12-3/TRBV12-4,NA,NA,TRBJ2-1,CASSLWGKAEQFF,TGTGCCAGCAGTTTATGGGGTAAAGCTGAGCAGTTCTTC
TRBV5-6,TRBD1,few,TRBJ2-1,CASSLMGQGYNEQFF,TGTGCCAGCAGCTTGATGGGACAGGGTTACAATGAGCAGTTCTTC
TRBV6-5,TRBD1,NA,TRBJ2-5,CASSLRGTGIVETQYF,TGTGCCAGCAGCCTCCGGGGGACAGGGATAGTGGAGACCCAGTACTTC
TRBV5-6,NA,few,TRBJ1-1,CASSKVDTEAFF,TGTGCCAGCAGCAAAGTGGACACTGAAGCTTTCTTT
TRBV6-2/TRBV6-3,TRBD1,NA,TRBJ2-1,CASSSRDRDEQFF,TGTGCCAGCAGTTCCAGGGACAGGGATGAGCAGTTCTTC
TRBV24-1,NA,NA,TRBJ2-3,CATSDLSGDTDTQYF,TGTGCCACCAGTGATTTGTCCGGGGACACAGATACGCAGTATTTT
TRBV4-3,TRBD1,NA,TRBJ1-2,CASSQDLGTGAIGYTF,TGCGCCAGCAGCCAAGATCTAGGGACAGGGGCTATAGGCTACACCTTC
TRBV6-2/TRBV6-3,NA,NA,TRBJ1-2,CASSPGGVGYTF,TGTGCCAGCAGTCCCGGTGGGGTTGGCTACACCTTC
TRBV5-5,NA,few,TRBJ2-1,CASTERETYNEQFF,TGTGCCAGCACGGAACGGGAAACCTACAATGAGCAGTTCTTC
TRBV7-8,NA,many,TRBJ1-6,CASSLAARTYNSPLHF,TGTGCCAGCAGCTTAGCCGCCAGGACCTATAATTCACCCCTCCACTTT
TRBV6-1,NA,NA,TRBJ2-2,CASSEKTGRTGELFF,TGTGCCAGCAGTGAAAAGACAGGGAGGACCGGGGAGCTGTTTTTT
TRBV29-1,NA,NA,TRBJ1-1,CSVGRLSTEAFF,TGCAGCGTGGGACGATTGAGCACTGAAGCTTTCTTT
TRBV7-3,NA,NA,TRBJ1-2,CASSPREGLGYTF,TGTGCCAGCAGCCCCCGCGAGGGGTTAGGCTACACCTTC